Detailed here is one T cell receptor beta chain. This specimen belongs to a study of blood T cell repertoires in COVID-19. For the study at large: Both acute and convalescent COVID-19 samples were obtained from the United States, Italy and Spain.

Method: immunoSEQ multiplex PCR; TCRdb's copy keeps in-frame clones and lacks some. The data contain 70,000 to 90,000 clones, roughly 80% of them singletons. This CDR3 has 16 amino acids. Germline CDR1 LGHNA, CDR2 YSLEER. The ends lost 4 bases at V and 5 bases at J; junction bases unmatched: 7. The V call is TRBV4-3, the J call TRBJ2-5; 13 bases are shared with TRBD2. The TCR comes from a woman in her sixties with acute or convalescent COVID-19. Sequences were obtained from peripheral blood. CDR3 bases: TGCGCCAGCAGCCGCATCGGGACTAGCGGGGTTGAGACCCAGTACTTC. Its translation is CASSRIGTSGVETQYF.